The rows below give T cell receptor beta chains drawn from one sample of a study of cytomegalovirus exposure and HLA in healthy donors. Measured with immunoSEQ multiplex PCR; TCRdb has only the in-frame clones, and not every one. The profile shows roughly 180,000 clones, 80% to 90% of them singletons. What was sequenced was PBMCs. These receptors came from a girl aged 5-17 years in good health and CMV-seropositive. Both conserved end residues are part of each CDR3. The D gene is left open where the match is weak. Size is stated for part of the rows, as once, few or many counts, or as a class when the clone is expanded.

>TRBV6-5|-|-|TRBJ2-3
TGTGCCAGCAGCCGCCAGGGATTTGATACGCAGTATTTT
CASSRQGFDTQYF
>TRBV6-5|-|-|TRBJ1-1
TGTGCCAGCAGTTACGACAGGTACATGAACACTGAAGCTTTCTTT
CASSYDRYMNTEAFF
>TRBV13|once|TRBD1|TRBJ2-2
TGTGCCAGCAGCTACCGGGACAGGTATCCCGGGGAGCTGTTTTTT
CASSYRDRYPGELFF
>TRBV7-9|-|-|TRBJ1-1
TGTTCCAGCAGCTTGGGACAGAACACTGAAGCTTTCTTT
CSSSLGQNTEAFF
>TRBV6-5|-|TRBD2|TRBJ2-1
TGTGCCAGCAGTTACACCATGACGGGAGGGTACAATGAGCAGTTCTTC
CASSYTMTGGYNEQFF
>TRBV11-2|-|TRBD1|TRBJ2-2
TGTGCCAGCAGCCAGACAGGGGTGGCCGGGGAGCTGTTTTTT
CASSQTGVAGELFF
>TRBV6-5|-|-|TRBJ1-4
TGTGCCACCCGTAACGTCGGCTCTTCGGGGGGGAAACTGTTTTTT
CATRNVGSSGGKLFF
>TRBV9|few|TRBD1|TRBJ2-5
TGTGCCAGCAGCGCCGGACAGGGGGCTGGAGAGACCCAGTACTTC
CASSAGQGAGETQYF
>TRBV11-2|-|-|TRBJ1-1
TGTGCCAGCAGCCCCCCCCGGGGAATCAACACTGAAGCTTTCTTT
CASSPPRGINTEAFF
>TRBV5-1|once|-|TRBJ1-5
TGCGCCAGCAGCTTGGATGACAGGTTTGAACAGCCCCAGCATTTT
CASSLDDRFEQPQHF
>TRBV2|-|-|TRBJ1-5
TGTGCCAGCAGTTACAGGGAATATAGCAATCAGCCCCAGCATTTT
CASSYREYSNQPQHF
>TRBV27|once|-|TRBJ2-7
TGTGCCAGCAGTTTTGGAGATAACTACGAGCAGTACTTC
CASSFGDNYEQYF
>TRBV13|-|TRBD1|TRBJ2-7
TGTGCCAGCAGCTCAGCCGGGACAGGGACCAACGAGCAGTACTTC
CASSSAGTGTNEQYF
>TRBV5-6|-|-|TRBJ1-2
TGTGCCAGCACCCGAAAGGACATTTTTAACTATGGCTACACCTTC
CASTRKDIFNYGYTF
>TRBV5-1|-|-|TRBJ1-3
TGCGCCAGCAGCTTTGGAGCCTCTGGAAACACCATATATTTT
CASSFGASGNTIYF
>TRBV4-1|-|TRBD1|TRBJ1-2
TGCGCCAGCAGACCTGAGGGACAGGACTATGGCTACACCTTC
CASRPEGQDYGYTF
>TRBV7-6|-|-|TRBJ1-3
TGTGCCAGCAGCTCCCCCGGACAGGGAAACACCATATATTTT
CASSSPGQGNTIYF
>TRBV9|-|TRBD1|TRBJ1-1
TGTGCCAGCAGCGTAGAGGACAGGGGGGTTGAAGCTTTCTTT
CASSVEDRGVEAFF
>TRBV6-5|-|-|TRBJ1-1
TGTGCCAGCAGTTACGGGCTCACGGACTACACTGAAGCTTTCTTT
CASSYGLTDYTEAFF
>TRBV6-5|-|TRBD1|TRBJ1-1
TGTGCCAGCAGTTACTTAGGGACAGGGTACACTGAAGCTTTCTTT
CASSYLGTGYTEAFF
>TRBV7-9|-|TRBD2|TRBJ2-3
TGTGCCAGCAGCTCGGGACTAGCGGGGTTGTTGGATACGCAGTATTTT
CASSSGLAGLLDTQYF
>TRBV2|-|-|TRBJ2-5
TGTGCCAGCAGGGGCCCAGGGGCAGGGCTGTACTTC
CASRGPGAGLYF
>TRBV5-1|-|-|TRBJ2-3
TGCGCCAGCTCTCGAGGTATGGTTAGCACAGATACGCAGTATTTT
CASSRGMVSTDTQYF
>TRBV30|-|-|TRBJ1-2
TGTGCCTGGAACTTAGGGGGCTATGGCTACACCTTC
CAWNLGGYGYTF